The clone carrying this T cell receptor beta chain was observed at least ten times. The entry originates in a study of identical twins. Trimming removed 2 bases from V and 8 bases from J, with 7 bases in between. The CDR3 is 12 residues long. Each CDR3 protein is one row after TCRdb ran MiXCR on the 5' RACE reads. The sample has under 800,000 distinct CDR3 sequences, 20% to 25% seen once. This sample also belongs to another study, concerning T cells expressing NK-cell markers.

The source of this sequence is a woman aged 18 to 35 in good health. Sequenced: PBMCs. The chain recombines TRBV12-3 or TRBV12-4 with TRBJ2-1, with no clear D. CDR3 loop: CASSLRVYEQFF. The DNA for the CDR3 is TGTGCCAGCAGTTTACGGGTCTATGAGCAGTTCTTC.